Listed here are 22 T cell receptor beta chains from one sample, sequenced in a study of T cells in Graves' hyperthyroidism and ophthalmopathy. TCR beta CDR3 sequences were amplified from RNA transcripts. TCR CDR3 underwent first-round RT-PCR with the HTBI primer set. Each CDR3 protein gets one entry after TCRdb re-called the multiplex PCR reads with MiXCR. The data contain over 700,000 distinct CDR3 sequences, 35% of them seen just once; the ten biggest clones take up roughly 30%. Sequencing was performed on blood. These receptors came from a woman aged 35 to 49 with Graves' hyperthyroidism.

This clonotype was seen a few times. The V gene is TRBV5-1, the J gene TRBJ1-3; a weak D match, TRBD1 (6 bases). The CDR3 has 16 amino acids. The ends were cut back, 2 bases at V and 0 bases at J, with 12 bases in the middle. Germline V gene lookup returns CDR1 SGHRS and CDR2 YFSETQ. The chain's CDR3 is CASSLQGSDSGNTIYF. DNA for the CDR3: TGCGCCAGCAGCTTACAGGGTAGTGACTCTGGAAACACCATATATTTT.

V usage is TRBV2 and J usage is TRBJ1-1; TRBD1 might be the D (6 bases). This CDR3 comprises 15 residues. Per the germline V gene, CDR1 is SNHLY and CDR2 is FYNNEI. V gave up 2 bases and J gave up 1 base, with 11 bases separating them. DNA of the CDR3: TGTGCCAGCAGTGAACAGGGACACCCGAACACTGAAGCTTTCTTT. This gives the protein CASSEQGHPNTEAFF.

This clonotype was picked up a small number of times. V gene TRBV6-5 combines with J gene TRBJ1-1; D is undetermined. Germline V CDR1 and CDR2: MNHEY, SVGAGI. Trimming shortened V by 6 bases and J by 2 bases, and 13 bases separated the two germline ends. The CDR3 loop spans 14 amino acids. CDR3 sequence reads: CASSLQSPNTEAFF. DNA of the CDR3: TGTGCCAGCAGCCTACAGAGTCCTAACACTGAAGCTTTCTTT.

This clonotype was seen ten or more times. This sequence joins TRBV29-1 and TRBJ1-4; D gene ambiguous. Germline V gives CDR1 SQVTM, CDR2 ANQGSEA. V lost 8 bases, J lost 0 bases, and 13 bases lay in between. This CDR3 has 14 residues. The CDR3 region is CSYMIGSTNEKLFF. The CDR3 bases are TGCAGCTACATGATCGGATCAACTAATGAAAAACTGTTTTTT.

This clonotype appeared many times. The chain is built from TRBV29-1 and TRBJ1-3; perhaps TRBD1 as D (6 bases). The CDR3 consists of 14 residues. V was trimmed by 4 bases and J by 4 bases, leaving 14 bases between them. Germline V gene sequence: CDR1 SQVTM, CDR2 ANQGSEA. The CDR3 region has the DNA TGCAGCGTTGGAGGACAGCGTGAGGGAAACACCATATATTTT. This codes for CSVGGQREGNTIYF.

The chain is built from TRBV4-1 and TRBJ2-5, with 7 bases identical to TRBD1. This CDR3 region has 15 residues. J was trimmed by 2 bases and V by 4 bases; bases with no gene match: 7. The germline CDR1 and CDR2 sequences are MGHRA and YSYEKL. CDR3 nucleotide sequence: TGCGCCAGCAGCCTTAGACAGGGTTTTCAAGAGACCCAGTACTTC. Protein product: CASSLRQGFQETQYF.

The chain couples TRBV12-3 or TRBV12-4 to TRBJ2-7; weak D call: TRBD1 (5 bases). There are 13 residues in the CDR3. Trimming took 3 bases from V and 7 from J, leaving 13 bases between them. Here the CDR3 reads CASSLSLRVEQYF. CDR3 in DNA: TGTGCCAGCAGTTTGTCGCTCAGGGTTGAGCAGTACTTC.

The chain couples TRBV4-3 to TRBJ2-7; D call uncertain. With 1 base removed from V and 2 bases from J, the gap between germline ends came to 9 bases. Germline V lookup: CDR1 LGHNA, CDR2 YSLEER. This CDR3 spans 14 amino acids. The CDR3 DNA follows: TGCGCCAGCAGCCAAGTTATCCTTACCTACGAGCAGTACTTC. It translates to CASSQVILTYEQYF.

This clonotype has just a few counts. The chain couples TRBV19 to TRBJ1-5; the D gene is possibly TRBD1 (5 bases). Germline values: CDR1 LNHDA, CDR2 SQIVND (reference sequence). V was clipped by 3 bases and J by 2 bases, with 26 bases between them. The CDR3 has 20 amino acids. CDR3 bases: TGTGCCAGTAGTATGCCTTGGTTGGGGCAGGGCGGAAGGGGCAATCAGCCCCAGCATTTT. Protein: CASSMPWLGQGGRGNQPQHF.

This clonotype has more than one count but fewer than ten. The chain has TRBV6-6 and TRBJ2-5; 9 bases align to TRBD1. The CDR3 is made up of 15 amino acids. V dropped 5 bases and J dropped 2; count of bases not matched to a gene: 6. Germline V gene sequence: CDR1 MNHNY, CDR2 SVGAGI (reference sequence). The CDR3 here is CASSEGGTGQETQYF. CDR3 DNA: TGTGCCAGCAGTGAAGGGGGGACAGGGCAAGAGACCCAGTACTTC.

Only one count was recorded for this clonotype. The conserved phenylalanine or tryptophan is not found at the CDR3 terminus, so this likely reflects a read error. Because the CDR3's place on the DNA is in doubt, the DNA is left out and the CDR3 is given as listed by TCRdb. This chain connects TRBV7-2 to TRBJ2-5; TRBD1, the table's D call, was not compared with the DNA. CDR1 and CDR2 (germline): SGHTA, FQGNSA. Termini included, the CDR3 measures 8 amino acids. This CDR3 is CASSLAYR.

This clonotype was observed a handful of times. The chain recombines TRBV19 with TRBJ2-3, with D possibly TRBD1 on 6 matching bases. Looked up from germline, CDR1 is LNHDA and CDR2 is SQIVND (reference sequence). Trimming took off 5 bases at V and 3 bases at J, with 9 bases between the two ends. This CDR3 contains 13 residues. In nucleotides, the CDR3 is TGTGCCAGTAGTTATCAGGGGACAGATACGCAGTATTTT. Its protein is CASSYQGTDTQYF.

This clonotype was detected once. The chain links TRBV7-2 to TRBJ2-2, with TRBD2 identical over 16 bases. This CDR3 is 21 amino acids long. CDR1 SGHTA and CDR2 FQGNSA come from the germline V gene. The trim removed 4 bases at V and 4 bases at J, leaving 15 bases unmatched. Here the CDR3 reads CASSSTDPGLAGGPFTGELFF. Here the CDR3 DNA reads TGTGCCAGCAGCTCAACCGACCCGGGACTAGCGGGGGGGCCGTTCACCGGGGAGCTGTTTTTT.

The chain links TRBV6-1 to TRBJ1-2, with D perhaps matching TRBD1 (5 bases). The V and J ends lost 5 bases and 4 bases respectively, with 17 bases between them. Germline lookup yields CDR1 MNHNS and CDR2 SASEGT. This CDR3 region has 15 residues. The CDR3 spells CASSYSEGFIYGYTF. The DNA of the CDR3 is TGTGCCAGCAGTTACTCTGAGGGGTTCATCTATGGCTACACCTTC.

Only a few counts were recorded for this clonotype. V is TRBV20-1 and J is TRBJ2-7; TRBD1 matches at 11 bases. With V trimmed by 6 bases and J by 2 bases, 6 bases remained unmatched. The CDR3 runs 14 residues. Germline CDR1 DFQATT, CDR2 SNEGSKA (reference sequence). The chain's CDR3 is CSAHGQGATYEQYF. The CDR3, as DNA: TGCAGTGCCCATGGACAGGGGGCCACCTACGAGCAGTACTTC.

The table lists this clonotype with a few counts. The junction and the germline gene differ at one end; a read error may be behind it. The chain joins TRBV10-1 to TRBJ1-3; no reliable D call. The CDR3 loop spans 14 amino acids. Looked up from germline, CDR1 is WNHNN and CDR2 is SYGVQD (reference sequence). In DNA form, the CDR3 reads TGCGCCAGCAAAAGTGTCCCATTTATGGGAACCTATATTTTT. Protein product: CASKSVPFMGTYIF.

This clonotype was counted at least ten times. The rearrangement joins TRBV2 to TRBJ2-2, with D tentatively TRBD1 (5 bases). The length of the CDR3 is 15 residues. The V and J ends lost 7 bases and 4 bases respectively, with 16 bases between them. Germline CDR1 reads SNHLY; CDR2 reads FYNNEI. CDR3 nucleotides: TGTGCCAGCAATGGGGTAGGGGCAGCCACCGGGGAGCTGTTTTTT. This encodes CASNGVGAATGELFF.

In this sample, this clonotype turned up many times. CDR3 in DNA: TGCGCCAGCAGCTCGGGACCGGGGAAGCCCCAGCATTTT. Translating it yields CASSSGPGKPQHF. This rearrangement joins TRBV5-1 to TRBJ1-5; the D gene is possibly TRBD1 (5 bases). Germline V CDR1 and CDR2: SGHRS, YFSETQ. V lost 3 bases and J 8 bases, leaving 12 bases between the germline ends. This CDR3 comprises 13 residues. The entire variable domain, with the rest obtained from reference TRBV5-1 and TRBJ1-5, is as follows: KAGVTQTPRYLIKTRGQQVTLSCSPISGHRSVSWYQQTPGQGLQFLFEYFSETQRNKGNFPGRFSGRQFSNSRSEMNVSTLELGDSALYLCASSSGPGKPQHFGDGTRLSIL.

This clonotype has only a few counts. The chain uses TRBV7-2 and TRBJ1-1; no firm D call. The CDR3 runs 15 residues. Germline CDR1 SGHTA, CDR2 FQGNSA. Trimming took off 1 base at V and 1 base at J, with 10 bases between the two ends. Here the CDR3 DNA reads TGTGCCAGCAGCTTAGGGGCGACCCCGAACACTGAAGCTTTCTTT. Translated, it gives CASSLGATPNTEAFF.

For this clonotype: It may be a read error: a sequence one base away is much more abundant. The V call is TRBV29-1, the J call TRBJ1-2, with 7 bases aligning to TRBD1. The V and J ends lost 4 bases and 4 bases, in that order; junction bases with no gene match: 6. The germline V gene encodes CDR1 SQVTM and CDR2 ANQGSEA. This CDR3 is 13 amino acids long. CDR3 amino acids: CSVGFRGAYGYTF. In DNA, the CDR3 is TGCAGCGTTGGGTTCAGGGGGGCCTATGGCTACACCTTC.

The gene calls are TRBV3-1 and TRBJ1-1, with 7 bases that match TRBD1. The germline V gene has CDR1 LGHDT and CDR2 YNNKEL (reference sequence). V shed 6 bases, J shed 4 bases, and the junction held 11 bases outside the gene matches. The CDR3 runs to 15 residues. DNA for the CDR3: TGTGCCAGCAGTCCATTCGGCGAGGGGGCCACTGAAGCTTTCTTT. Translated: CASSPFGEGATEAFF.

The rearrangement uses TRBV12-3 or TRBV12-4 and TRBJ1-1, with 11 nucleotides matching TRBD1. The V segment lost 2 bases and the J segment 1 base; nucleotides outside the gene matches: 3. The CDR3 extends over 16 amino acids. The CDR3 sequence: CASSLRTGGPNTEAFF. The DNA of the CDR3 is TGTGCCAGCAGTTTACGGACAGGGGGCCCGAACACTGAAGCTTTCTTT.